The present entry profiles one T cell receptor beta chain with its context. Its target is not known. This sequence may be a read error, since a much larger clone differs from it by one base. Orbital computed tomography and thyroid ultrasound, together with serum TRAb and thyroxine and clinical symptoms, were used for diagnoses. The PBMCs were taken from roughly 10 ml of fresh peripheral blood. The CDR3 loop spans 15 amino acids. Germline CDR1 is SGDLS and CDR2 is YYNGEE. V lost 4 bases to trimming and J lost 0 bases, with 11 bases between them. This entry is derived from a study of T cells in Graves' hyperthyroidism and ophthalmopathy. Study information: Peripheral blood was acquired at first diagnosis, ahead of any therapy whatsoever. Regarding the study as a whole: Before onset, by a median of around 6.4 months, the model predicted ophthalmopathy.

Amplified TCR beta CDR3 regions derived from RNA transcripts. HTBI primers were employed in a first-round RT-PCR of the TCR CDR3. TCRdb used MiXCR to reprocess the multiplex PCR reads, holding one entry per CDR3 protein. The table includes about 200,000 distinct CDR3 sequences, about 17% detected once. This TCR derives from a man aged 35 to 55 with Graves' hyperthyroidism. The V call is TRBV9, the J call TRBJ1-3, with D unresolved. Sequenced: blood. The CDR3 DNA follows: TGTGCCAGCAGCCCCCAAGGGAGCTCTGGAAACACCATATATTTT. Translation gives CASSPQGSSGNTIYF.